Presented here are 14 T cell receptor beta chains from one specimen sequenced in a study of naive and memory T cell subsets. Findings and limits, study-wide: Possibly reflecting memory cells re-expressing CD45RA, a few larger clonotypes occurred in naive repertoires, especially CD8.

The beta constant-region primer was an equimolar mix of two oligonucleotides covering TRBC1 and TRBC2. Four rounds of PCR amplified the ligated cDNA using nested alpha and beta constant-region primers plus SP2. TCRdb reanalysed the UMI-ligation and nested PCR reads using MiXCR and keeps one entry per CDR3 protein. The sample records 120,000 to 150,000 distinct CDR3 sequences, 15% to 25% being singletons. No antigen has been identified for these receptors. The sequenced sample consisted of naive CD8+ T cells from blood. These receptors came from a human donor in good health.

V is TRBV28 and J is TRBJ1-1; 7 nucleotides align to TRBD1. Trimming cost V 1 base and J 10 bases; bases outside gene matches: 9. Germline loops: CDR1 MDHEN, CDR2 SYDVKM. This CDR3 has 14 amino acids. In DNA form, the CDR3 reads TGTGCCAGCAGTTTATCCGGACCAGGGGGAATAGCTTTCTTT. It codes for CASSLSGPGGIAFF. The full variable domain, completed using reference TRBV28 and TRBJ1-1, is DVKVTQSSRYLVKRTGEKVFLECVQDMDHENMFWYRQDPGLGLRLIYFSYDVKMKEKGDIPEGYSVSREKKERFSLILESASTNQTSMYLCASSLSGPGGIAFFGQGTRLTVV.

This clonotype came up a few times. The V and J genes are TRBV28 and TRBJ2-7, with D maybe TRBD1 (5 bases). Looked up from germline, CDR1 is MDHEN and CDR2 is SYDVKM. The CDR3 loop spans 15 amino acids. V lost 3 bases and J 0 bases, leaving 12 bases between the germline ends. The CDR3 nucleotides are TGTGCCAGCAGTTTGGGGCTAGTCCCCTCCTACGAGCAGTACTTC. Protein: CASSLGLVPSYEQYF.

The V gene is TRBV6-6, the J gene TRBJ1-2; D is possibly TRBD1 (6 bases). This CDR3 has 12 amino acids. Looked up from germline, CDR1 is MNHNY and CDR2 is SVGAGI (reference sequence). Trimming left V 6 bases short and J 8 bases short, with 13 bases between. CDR3 residues: CASRPQGMGYTF. The CDR3 coding sequence is TGTGCCAGCAGACCACAGGGTATGGGCTACACCTTC.

The chain joins TRBV28 to TRBJ2-1; 7 bases line up with TRBD1. Per the germline V gene, CDR1 is MDHEN and CDR2 is SYDVKM. This CDR3 has 15 residues. Trimming took 2 bases from V and 5 from J; bases not matched to a gene: 6. The CDR3 DNA reads as TGTGCCAGCAGTTTACCCCGGGACAGCAACAATGAGCAGTTCTTC. Its protein is CASSLPRDSNNEQFF.

This clonotype has a handful of counts. This chain connects TRBV2 to TRBJ2-7; D might be TRBD1 (5 bases). The ends were cut back, 7 bases at V and 2 bases at J, with 9 bases in the middle. This CDR3 comprises 12 residues. The germline CDR1 and CDR2 sequences are SNHLY and FYNNEI. DNA of the CDR3: TGTGCCAGCACAGGGTCGGCCTACGAGCAGTACTTC. Its translation: CASTGSAYEQYF.

Only a few counts were recorded for this clonotype. The rearrangement uses TRBV5-8 and TRBJ1-5, with D unclear. The V end was cut by 6 bases, the J end by 7 bases, with 17 bases between. CDR1 and CDR2 from the germline V gene are SGHTS and YDEGEE. CDR3 length: 14 residues. CDR3 sequence (DNA): TGTGCCAGCAACACGGAAGGAGAAGACCAGCCCCAGCATTTT. Translating it yields CASNTEGEDQPQHF.

This clonotype was observed a few times. This chain connects TRBV29-1 to TRBJ1-2; the match to TRBD1 covers 10 bases. CDR1 is SQVTM and CDR2 is ANQGSEA in the germline V gene. There are 12 residues in the CDR3. J was trimmed by 8 bases and V by 6 bases; bases with no gene match: 6. The CDR3 spells CSVRGTGEGYTF. The DNA of the CDR3 is TGCAGCGTCCGCGGGACAGGGGAAGGCTACACCTTC.

This clonotype has a handful of counts. The rearrangement links TRBV20-1 to TRBJ2-2; D is ambiguous. Trimming removed 0 bases from V and 7 bases from J, with 15 bases in between. CDR3 length equals 15 residues. The germline CDR1 and CDR2 sequences are DFQATT and SNEGSKA (reference sequence). This CDR3 is CSARDGPSIIGELFF. The DNA of the CDR3 is TGCAGTGCTAGAGATGGCCCCTCTATAATCGGGGAGCTGTTTTTT.

This clonotype was detected only a few times. J is TRBJ2-1 and V is TRBV4-3, with 8 bases identical to TRBD2. The V gene's germline CDR1 is LGHNA and CDR2 YSLEER. Trimming removed 0 bases from V and 4 bases from J; junction bases left unmatched: 5. The CDR3 is made up of 16 amino acids. The DNA for the CDR3 is TGCGCCAGCAGCCAAGAAAGCGGGAGCTCATACAATGAGCAGTTCTTC. It translates to CASSQESGSSYNEQFF.

This clonotype was detected ten times or more. At one end, the junction sequence differs from germline, possibly due to a read error. The chain employs TRBV28 and TRBJ2-7; D is unclear. The germline V gene has CDR1 MDHEN and CDR2 SYDVKM. The CDR3 covers 13 residues. This CDR3 is CASSPTVSHEQYF. The CDR3 DNA is TGTGCCAGCAGTCCGACGGTCTCCCACGAGCAGTACTTC. Full variable domain (rest looked up from reference TRBV28 and TRBJ2-7): DVKVTQSSRYLVKRTGEKVFLECVQDMDHENMFWYRQDPGLGLRLIYFSYDVKMKEKGDIPEGYSVSREKKERFSLILESASTNQTSMYLCASSPTVSHEQYFGPGTRLTVT.

CDR3 DNA sequence: TGTGCCAGCAGCGTAGGGGGGTTGGAGACCCAGTACTTC. Its translation: CASSVGGLETQYF. The chain combines TRBV9 with TRBJ2-5; D assignment may be TRBD1 or TRBD2 (5 bases each). Germline CDR1 and CDR2: SGDLS and YYNGEE. V was shortened by 0 bases and J by 5 bases, with 8 bases between the two germline ends. This CDR3 has 13 amino acids.

This clonotype was seen only a few times. At one end, the junction sequence differs from germline, possibly due to a read error. V and J are TRBV25-1 and TRBJ2-3, with a weak D call TRBD1 (6 bases). The germline V gene has CDR1 MGHDK and CDR2 SYGVNS. The CDR3 length is 19 residues. CDR3 in DNA: TGTGCCAGCAGTGGTTCGACTCAGGGGCCGCACAAAAGCACATATACGCAGTATTTT. It yields the protein CASSGSTQGPHKSTYTQYF. The full variable domain, in which reference TRBV25-1 and TRBJ2-3 provide the parts outside the CDR3, is EADIYQTPRYLVIGTGKKITLECSQTMGHDKMYWYQQDPGMELHLIHYSYGVNSTEKGDLSSESTVSRIRTEHFPLTLESARPSHTSQYLCASSGSTQGPHKSTYTQYFGPGTRLTVL.

CDR3 in DNA: TGTGCCACCAGTATGGACAGGGATTACAATGAGCAGTTCTTC. Translation: CATSMDRDYNEQFF. The rearrangement links TRBV15 to TRBJ2-1; 8 bases agree with TRBD1. Losses at the gene ends were 6 bases for V and 4 bases for J; bases not matched to a gene: 5. Germline V lookup: CDR1 LNHNV, CDR2 YYDKDF (reference sequence). This CDR3 region has 14 residues. Using reference TRBV15 and TRBJ2-1 for the parts outside the CDR3, the full variable domain is DAMVIQNPRYQVTQFGKPVTLSCSQTLNHNVMYWYQQKSSQAPKLLFHYYDKDFNNEADTPDNFQSRRPNTSFCFLDIRSPGLGDTAMYLCATSMDRDYNEQFFGPGTRLTVL.

The V gene is TRBV6-6, the J gene TRBJ2-1; 8 positions match TRBD1. The CDR3 extends over 13 amino acids. The germline CDR1 and CDR2 sequences are MNHNY and SVGAGI (reference sequence). Trimming took 2 bases from V and 7 from J; bases not matched to a gene: 1. DNA of the CDR3: TGTGCCAGCAGTTACGGACAGGGAAATGAGCAGTTCTTC. This gives the protein CASSYGQGNEQFF.